One T cell receptor beta chain is described in this entry. The sample belongs to a study of OX40 agonist ivuxolimab in advanced cancers. Study as a whole: The study enrolled dose-escalation patients with hepatocellular carcinoma, melanoma, renal cell or head and neck cancer.

The assay was immunoSEQ multiplex PCR, and TCRdb's table has in-frame clones only and misses some. Of around 63,000 clones listed, 92% were seen once; the top ten hold approximately 25%. Deletions cut 0 bases from V and 4 bases from J, with 11 bases between. The CDR3 totals 15 residues. From germline, CDR1 is LGHNA and CDR2 YSLEER. The sequencing here drew on CD4+ or CD8+ T cells sorted from blood, taken in a trial of the OX40 agonist ivuxolimab. J is TRBJ2-3 and V is TRBV4-3; D not resolved. This sequence originates from an adult with an advanced solid tumor such as melanoma, head and neck, liver or kidney cancer. The DNA of the CDR3 is TGCGCCAGCAGCCAAGATTCGGTAGGTGCAGATACGCAGTATTTT. It translates to CASSQDSVGADTQYF.